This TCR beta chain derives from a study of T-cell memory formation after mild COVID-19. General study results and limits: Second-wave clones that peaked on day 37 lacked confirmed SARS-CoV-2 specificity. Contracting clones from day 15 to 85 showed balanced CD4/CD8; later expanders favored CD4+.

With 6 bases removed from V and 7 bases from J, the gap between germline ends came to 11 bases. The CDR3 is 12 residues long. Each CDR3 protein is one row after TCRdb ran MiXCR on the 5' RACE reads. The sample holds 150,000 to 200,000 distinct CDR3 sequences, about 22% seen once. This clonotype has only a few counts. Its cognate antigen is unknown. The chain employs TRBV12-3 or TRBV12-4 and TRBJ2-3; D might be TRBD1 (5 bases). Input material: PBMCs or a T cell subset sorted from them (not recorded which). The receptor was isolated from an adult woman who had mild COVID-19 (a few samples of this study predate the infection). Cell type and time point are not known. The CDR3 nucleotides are TGTGCCAGCAGGGGCCAGGGATATACGCAGTATTTT. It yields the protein CASRGQGYTQYF.